Listed below are T cell receptor beta chains from one sample, sequenced in a study of T cell repertoires in cytomegalovirus infection. From the reads, TCRdb called clonotypes with MiXCR, one entry per CDR3 protein. The sample yields about 150,000 distinct CDR3 sequences, 23% seen once. The specimen was PBMCs. Receptor source: a human donor in good health (CMV status not recorded). Some clones in this sample may be carry-over from other donors' samples. The CDR3 runs from the conserved cysteine through the conserved F or W. A D gene is named only where the DNA matches it firmly. Clone size, where shown, is once, few, many, or a class for clones that have expanded.

V gene	D gene	J gene	clone size	CDR3 DNA	CDR3 protein
TRBV20-1	.	TRBJ1-1	.	TGCAGTGCTAGGGACGGTCGGGTTCAAACTGAAGCTTTCTTT	CSARDGRVQTEAFF
TRBV6-2/TRBV6-3	TRBD2	TRBJ2-7	.	TGTGCCAGCAGCTTAAAAGGGGAGGGGACCGAGCAGTACTTC	CASSLKGEGTEQYF
TRBV19	TRBD1	TRBJ2-7	many	TGTGCCAGTAGTATTACCGGGACAGGGGGCAACGAGCAGTACTTC	CASSITGTGGNEQYF
TRBV2	.	TRBJ2-3	.	TGTGCCAGCAGTGGGACAGGGGGCAAGGCTAGCGGGGGCCTTAGCACAGATACGCAGTATTTT	CASSGTGGKASGGLSTDTQYF
TRBV7-2	.	TRBJ2-7	many	TGTGCCAGCAGCTTCGGGGACCGGGGGAGAGAGTACTTC	CASSFGDRGREYF
TRBV12-3/TRBV12-4	TRBD1	TRBJ1-6	few	TGTGCCAGCGGACAGGCCTCGTCTAATTCACCCCTCCACTTT	CASGQASSNSPLHF
TRBV5-1	TRBD2	TRBJ2-7	.	TGCGCCAGCAGCTTGGTAGGCGGGGGGGACTACGAGCAGTACTTC	CASSLVGGGDYEQYF
TRBV7-2	TRBD2	TRBJ2-3	.	TGTGTCAGCAGCCGTGGGACTAGCGGAGGCACAGATACGCAGTATTTT	CVSSRGTSGGTDTQYF
TRBV6-5	TRBD1	TRBJ1-3	.	TGTGCCAGCAGTTGGACAGGTGCGGCTGGAAACACCATATATTTT	CASSWTGAAGNTIYF
TRBV5-1	.	TRBJ2-5	.	TGCGCCAGCAGTCCCACCATGGACAGCAATCAAGAGACCCAGTACTTC	CASSPTMDSNQETQYF
TRBV10-3	TRBD2	TRBJ2-3	.	TGTGCCATCAGGGCTAGCGGGAGCACAGATACGCAGTATTTT	CAIRASGSTDTQYF
TRBV6-1	.	TRBJ2-2	.	TGTGCCAGCAGCGTTTGGCGGGGACCGGACACCGGGGAGCTGTTTTTT	CASSVWRGPDTGELFF
TRBV7-2	.	TRBJ2-3	many	TGTGCCAGCAGCTTAGGAGGGGGGGCCGTTCCGGGTGATACGCAGTATTTT	CASSLGGGAVPGDTQYF
TRBV25-1	TRBD1	TRBJ1-2	few	TGTGCCAGCAGCTGGACAGGGGGCTTTGGCTACACCTTC	CASSWTGGFGYTF
TRBV28	.	TRBJ2-7	many	TGTGCCAGCAGTTTGACTAGACGGGAGCAGTACTTC	CASSLTRREQYF
TRBV2	.	TRBJ2-7	.	TGTGCCAGCAGTGAATACGAGCAGTACTTC	CASSEYEQYF
TRBV11-2	TRBD2	TRBJ2-1	.	TGTGCCAGCAGCTCCGGGAGGTACAATGAGCAGTTCTTC	CASSSGRYNEQFF
TRBV7-8	TRBD2	TRBJ2-1	few	TGTGCCAGCAGCTCCCTACTTGTCCCTAGCGGGAGGGACAATGAGCAGTTCTTC	CASSSLLVPSGRDNEQFF
TRBV18	TRBD2	TRBJ2-7	.	TGTGCCAGCTCGAGGACTAGTGGCGAGCAGTACTTC	CASSRTSGEQYF
TRBV11-2	.	TRBJ2-1	few	TGTGCCAGCAGCTTAGTAGGGGGACCGGAGCAGTTCTTC	CASSLVGGPEQFF